The 32 T cell receptor beta chains below all came from one sample that was sequenced in a study of blood T cell repertoires in COVID-19. Using immunoSEQ multiplex PCR, the repertoire was profiled, and TCRdb retains in-frame clones only, with some absent. This sample yields around 250,000 clones, of which 80% to 90% are seen a single time; 4.1% belongs to the top ten. The source material was PBMCs or T cells enriched from blood (not recorded which). The receptors stem from a woman in her 30s who had recovered from COVID-19.

This chain links TRBV19 with TRBJ2-2; the D gene is possibly TRBD1 (6 bases). V shed 7 bases and J shed 3 bases, with 18 bases lying between them. The CDR3 totals 16 residues. The germline gives CDR1 LNHDA, CDR2 SQIVND (reference sequence). CDR3 coding DNA: TGTGCCAGTACCCCAACAGGGAAGGTCGACACCGGGGAGCTGTTTTTT. Translating gives CASTPTGKVDTGELFF.

The V and J genes are TRBV7-9 and TRBJ2-2, with D possibly being TRBD1 (5 bases). Germline V CDR1 and CDR2: SEHNR, FQNEAQ (reference sequence). The ends were cut back, 5 bases at V and 2 bases at J, with 12 bases in the middle. The CDR3 length is 15 residues. The CDR3 loop reads CASSRDSFNTGELFF. As DNA, the CDR3 is TGTGCCAGCAGCCGCGACAGTTTTAACACCGGGGAGCTGTTTTTT.

V usage is TRBV5-1 and J usage is TRBJ1-2; a possible D gene is TRBD1 (5 bases). Germline-derived CDR1 and CDR2 are SGHRS and YFSETQ. The CDR3 is made up of 16 amino acids. The V end was cut by 4 bases, the J end by 4 bases, with 20 bases between. This CDR3 reads CASSPEVGGLGYGYTF. The CDR3 coding sequence is TGCGCCAGCAGCCCCGAGGTGGGGGGATTGGGCTATGGCTACACCTTC.

This sequence joins TRBV6-5 and TRBJ1-5; D gene ambiguous. This CDR3 spans 13 amino acids. Per germline, CDR1 MNHEY and CDR2 SVGAGI. The V end lost 10 bases, the J end lost 0 bases, and 10 bases lay between the germline ends. The CDR3 sequence is CATRVYSNQPQHF. CDR3 coding DNA: TGTGCCACTCGCGTTTATAGCAATCAGCCCCAGCATTTT.

The chain has TRBV15 and TRBJ2-2, with D perhaps matching TRBD1 (6 bases). Germline CDR1 reads LNHNV; CDR2 reads YYDKDF (reference sequence). The CDR3 extends over 17 amino acids. Trimming stripped 1 base from V and 7 bases from J, with 19 bases between. The chain's CDR3 is CATSRVGGSLSHGELFF. The CDR3, as DNA: TGTGCCACCAGCAGAGTAGGGGGTTCGCTTAGTCACGGGGAGCTGTTTTTT.

This clone was recorded only once. This chain uses TRBV23-1 with TRBJ1-1, with D hard to call. TRBV23-1 is labeled an ORF, and its function is uncertain. The CDR3 is 10 amino acids. V gave up 5 bases and J gave up 11 bases, with 9 bases separating them. Here the CDR3 DNA reads TGCGCCAGCAGTTCCGGGAGGGCTTTCTTT. This sequence encodes CASSSGRAFF.

In its sample, this clone was seen once. The rearrangement joins TRBV15 to TRBJ1-4, with unresolved D. Trimming removed 5 bases at V and 5 bases at J, with 15 bases between. Germline V gene lookup returns CDR1 LNHNV and CDR2 YYDKDF (reference sequence). The CDR3 has 15 amino acids. CDR3 in DNA: TGTGCCACCAGCCCCCCGGTCACTATGAATGAAAAACTGTTTTTT. This gives the protein CATSPPVTMNEKLFF.

V is TRBV7-2 and J is TRBJ2-2, with TRBD2 matching over 12 bases. This CDR3 region has 17 residues. Per germline, CDR1 SGHTA and CDR2 FQGNSA. The ends lost 5 bases at V and 0 bases at J; junction bases unmatched: 4. The CDR3 loop reads CASSPTSGRANTGELFF. Written as DNA, the CDR3 is TGTGCCAGCAGCCCGACTAGCGGGAGAGCGAACACCGGGGAGCTGTTTTTT.

The rearrangement uses TRBV7-9 and TRBJ2-1; 8 bases line up with TRBD2. Looked up from germline, CDR1 is SEHNR and CDR2 is FQNEAQ (reference sequence). This CDR3 has 18 amino acids. V was clipped by 7 bases and J by 2 bases; unmatched bases: 16. CDR3 DNA: TGTGCCAGCACCTCTTGGGAGGTAGCGGGACCTGCCTACAATGAGCAGTTCTTC. As protein: CASTSWEVAGPAYNEQFF.

The rearrangement joins TRBV28 to TRBJ1-6, with a possible D match to TRBD1 (6 bases). This CDR3 region has 14 residues. Germline V gene data show CDR1 as MDHEN and CDR2 as SYDVKM. V lost 3 bases and J 8 bases, leaving 11 bases between the germline ends. CDR3 nucleotides: TGTGCCAGCAGTTTCTACAGGGTAGATTCACCCCTCCACTTT. It yields the protein CASSFYRVDSPLHF.

In its sample, this clone was seen a few times. The chain carries TRBV28 and TRBJ1-2; D is ambiguous. This CDR3 has 11 residues. V shed 6 bases and J shed 4 bases, with 6 bases lying between them. Germline V gene lookup returns CDR1 MDHEN and CDR2 SYDVKM. Here the CDR3 reads CASSRGYGYTF. The CDR3 nucleotides read TGTGCCAGCAGCCGGGGCTATGGCTACACCTTC.

V is TRBV18 and J is TRBJ1-5; tentatively, D is TRBD1 (5 bases). The CDR3 loop spans 16 amino acids. Germline lookup yields CDR1 KGHSH and CDR2 LQKENI. V was trimmed by 4 bases and J by 5 bases, leaving 18 bases between them. The CDR3 region is CASSLQGLPGYQPQHF. As DNA, the CDR3 is TGTGCCAGCTCACTCCAGGGCCTCCCAGGGTATCAGCCCCAGCATTTT.

The chain carries TRBV27 and TRBJ2-7; perhaps TRBD1 as D (5 bases). V shed 1 base and J shed 9 bases, with 10 bases lying between them. The CDR3 is made up of 12 amino acids. Germline assignment: CDR1 MNHEY and CDR2 SMNVEV (reference sequence). The CDR3 loop is CASSLWGRGQYF. The CDR3 DNA follows: TGTGCCAGCAGTTTATGGGGCCGAGGGCAGTACTTC.

V and J are TRBV7-3 and TRBJ1-2; D call uncertain. The V gene's germline CDR1 is SGHTA and CDR2 FQGTGA. V lost 5 bases and J 7 bases, leaving 14 bases between the germline ends. This CDR3 has 13 residues. Here the CDR3 DNA reads TGTGCCAGCAGCCCAGGAGGGAGTGGTGGCTACACCTTC. It translates to CASSPGGSGGYTF.

The rearrangement joins TRBV9 to TRBJ2-7; weak D call: TRBD2 (6 bases). The CDR3 consists of 13 residues. Trimming removed 2 bases at V and 6 bases at J, with 12 bases between. Germline V gene lookup returns CDR1 SGDLS and CDR2 YYNGEE. Written as DNA, the CDR3 is TGTGCCAGCAGCGTGGCTATGGGGGGCGAGCAGTACTTC. Encoded protein: CASSVAMGGEQYF.

This clone was detected once. The chain has TRBV28 and TRBJ2-3; 13 nucleotides match TRBD2. CDR1 and CDR2 (germline): MDHEN, SYDVKM. CDR3 length: 15 residues. V dropped 5 bases and J dropped 4; count of bases not matched to a gene: 3. CDR3 sequence reads: CASSPTSGRPDTQYF. CDR3 nucleotides: TGTGCCAGCAGTCCGACTAGCGGGAGGCCAGATACGCAGTATTTT.

This clone has just a few counts. This sequence joins TRBV2 and TRBJ1-5; D uncertain. The CDR3 is made up of 14 amino acids. The germline V gene has CDR1 SNHLY and CDR2 FYNNEI. V was cut by 7 bases and J by 2 bases, with 12 bases left in between. DNA for the CDR3: TGTGCCAGCACAGTGAGCGGCGGCAATCAGCCCCAGCATTTT. Translation gives CASTVSGGNQPQHF.

This chain links TRBV5-6 with TRBJ1-1; 10 bases align to TRBD1. Germline V CDR1 and CDR2: SGHDT, YYEEEE. The CDR3 is 16 amino acids. Trimming removed 0 bases from V and 2 bases from J; junction bases left unmatched: 4. The CDR3 DNA sequence: TGTGCCAGCAGCTTGGGACAGGGGGCATTAAACACTGAAGCTTTCTTT. It encodes CASSLGQGALNTEAFF.

In this sample, this clone turned up many times. Other DNA sequences in this specimen translate into the identical CDR3. The V gene is TRBV11-1, the J gene TRBJ2-7; D not resolved. The CDR3 covers 12 residues. Germline CDR1 SGHAT, CDR2 FQDESV (reference sequence). Trimming stripped 2 bases from V and 1 base from J, with 3 bases between. For the CDR3, the DNA is TGTGCCAGCAGCTTACCTTCCTACGAGCAGTACTTC. Translated, it gives CASSLPSYEQYF.

V usage is TRBV2 and J usage is TRBJ1-2; no definite D call. Germline V lookup: CDR1 SNHLY, CDR2 FYNNEI. The CDR3 runs to 13 residues. The V end was cut by 2 bases, the J end by 6 bases, with 10 bases between. CDR3 amino acids: CASSERWRDGYTF. The CDR3 nucleotides are TGTGCCAGCAGTGAACGGTGGAGAGATGGCTACACCTTC.

The gene calls are TRBV30 and TRBJ1-6; the D is unclear. Germline loops: CDR1 GTSNPN, CDR2 SVGIG (reference sequence). There are 14 residues in the CDR3. Trimming shortened V by 5 bases and J by 8 bases, and 16 bases separated the two germline ends. The CDR3 bases are TGTGCCTGGGGATTTAACGGGGTTGATTCACCCCTCCACTTT. Translated, it gives CAWGFNGVDSPLHF.

This clone showed up just a few times. J is TRBJ1-2 and V is TRBV28; the D is unclear. Trimming removed 2 bases at V and 4 bases at J, with 5 bases between. Germline assignment: CDR1 MDHEN and CDR2 SYDVKM. CDR3 length: 12 residues. The CDR3 sequence: CASSLNSYGYTF. The DNA of the CDR3 is TGTGCCAGCAGTTTAAACAGCTATGGCTACACCTTC.

This chain joins TRBV14 and TRBJ2-5, with TRBD2 matching over 8 bases. Germline lookup yields CDR1 SGHDN and CDR2 FVKESK. V gave up 0 bases and J gave up 6 bases; unmatched junction bases: 18. The CDR3 consists of 19 residues. CDR3 amino acids: CASSQDRSAGGVRGKTQYF. The CDR3 nucleotides are TGTGCCAGCAGCCAAGATCGTTCGGCGGGAGGAGTGAGGGGAAAGACCCAGTACTTC. Full variable domain (remainder filled in from reference TRBV14 and TRBJ2-5): EAGVTQFPSHSVIEKGQTVTLRCDPISGHDNLYWYRRVMGKEIKFLLHFVKESKQDESGMPNNRFLAERTGGTYSTLKVQPAELEDSGVYFCASSQDRSAGGVRGKTQYFGPGTRLLVL.

The chain couples TRBV27 to TRBJ2-5; D possibly corresponds to TRBD1 (6 bases). The germline V gene encodes CDR1 MNHEY and CDR2 SMNVEV (reference sequence). V lost 3 bases and J 4 bases, leaving 15 bases between the germline ends. CDR3 length: 15 residues. CDR3 in amino acids: CASSFWGLGGETQYF. The DNA for the CDR3 is TGTGCCAGCAGTTTTTGGGGTCTAGGGGGAGAGACCCAGTACTTC.

This clone has more than one count but fewer than ten. The V call is TRBV30, the J call TRBJ2-7, with 9 bases that match TRBD1. The CDR3 is made up of 15 amino acids. The germline V gene encodes CDR1 GTSNPN and CDR2 SVGIG (reference sequence). With 2 bases clipped from V and 0 bases from J, the junction kept 5 bases outside the gene matches. The chain's CDR3 is CAWSPRDRASYEQYF. The CDR3 nucleotides read TGTGCCTGGAGTCCTCGGGACAGGGCCTCCTACGAGCAGTACTTC. The variable domain in full, completed from reference TRBV30 and TRBJ2-7, reads SQTIHQWPATLVQPVGSPLSLECTVEGTSNPNLYWYRQAAGRGLQLLFYSVGIGQISSEVPQNLSASRPQDRQFILSSKKLLLSDSGFYLCAWSPRDRASYEQYFGPGTRLTVT.

This clone was picked up one time. This chain links TRBV29-1 with TRBJ1-2; D not resolved. Germline V CDR1 and CDR2: SQVTM, ANQGSEA. V was cut by 3 bases and J by 2 bases, with 10 bases left in between. The CDR3 sequence is 13 residues long. The CDR3 spells CSVDLRGNYGYTF. CDR3 nucleotide sequence: TGCAGCGTTGACCTTCGGGGAAACTATGGCTACACCTTC.

The chain couples TRBV7-8 to TRBJ2-1; 8 bases match TRBD1. The CDR3 length is 15 residues. Germline loops: CDR1 SGHVS, CDR2 FQNEAQ. With 2 bases clipped from V and 8 bases from J, the junction kept 8 bases outside the gene matches. This CDR3 is CASSLRQGLTDEQFF. The CDR3 DNA is TGTGCCAGCAGCTTAAGACAGGGGTTGACGGATGAGCAGTTCTTC.

The chain combines TRBV7-9 with TRBJ2-2; possibly TRBD1 for D (5 bases). In germline, CDR1 is SEHNR, CDR2 FQNEAQ (reference sequence). V dropped 3 bases and J dropped 6 bases, with 17 bases sitting between them. The CDR3 runs to 16 residues. The CDR3 loop reads CASSLLGQEGSGELFF. For the CDR3, the DNA is TGTGCCAGCAGCTTGCTGGGGCAGGAAGGGTCCGGGGAGCTGTTTTTT.

This sequence joins TRBV7-3 and TRBJ1-6, with D uncertain. The CDR3 runs 14 residues. Germline CDR1 and CDR2: SGHTA and FQGTGA. Trimming stripped 5 bases from V and 6 bases from J, with 11 bases between. CDR3 residues: CASSPGGSNSPLHF. As DNA, the CDR3 is TGTGCCAGCAGCCCCGGTGGGAGTAATTCACCCCTCCACTTT.

The J gene is TRBJ1-1, the V gene TRBV19, with TRBD1 identical over 9 bases. Germline assignment: CDR1 LNHDA and CDR2 SQIVND (reference sequence). V gave up 6 bases and J gave up 4 bases; unmatched junction bases: 9. The CDR3 is made up of 15 amino acids. DNA of the CDR3: TGTGCCAGTAGCTTGACAGGGGGGAGTGGCACTGAAGCTTTCTTT. Its translation is CASSLTGGSGTEAFF.

The rearrangement joins TRBV6-5 to TRBJ1-2; TRBD1 agrees at 9 bases. CDR1 MNHEY and CDR2 SVGAGI come from the germline V gene. The CDR3 runs 13 residues. The trim removed 5 bases at V and 6 bases at J, leaving 4 bases unmatched. The CDR3 DNA sequence: TGTGCCAGCAGTCCAGACAGGGGGGATGGCTACACCTTC. This codes for CASSPDRGDGYTF.

The genes are TRBV12-5 and TRBJ1-5; D is ambiguous. Germline V lookup: CDR1 LGHNT, CDR2 FRNRAP. The CDR3 runs to 14 residues. Trimming shortened V by 1 base and J by 2 bases, and 6 bases separated the two germline ends. For the CDR3, the DNA is TGTGCTAGTGGTTTGGGCGAAGGCAATCAGCCCCAGCATTTT. The encoded protein is CASGLGEGNQPQHF. Filled out from reference TRBV12-5 and TRBJ1-5, the complete variable domain reads DARVTQTPRHKVTEMGQEVTMRCQPILGHNTVFWYRQTMMQGLELLAYFRNRAPLDDSGMPKDRFSAEMPDATLATLKIQPSEPRDSAVYFCASGLGEGNQPQHFGDGTRLSIL.